The clone carrying this TCR beta chain has just a few counts. Using immunoSEQ multiplex PCR, the repertoire was profiled, and TCRdb retains in-frame clones only, with some absent. The table has more than 200,000 clones, around nine tenths seen once. There are 13 residues in the CDR3. CDR1 is MNHEY, CDR2 SMNVEV, per germline (reference sequence). V was pared by 6 bases and J by 8 bases, with 11 bases between. Participants were placed into cohorts based on the clinical history they reported. These data originate in a study of blood T cell repertoires in COVID-19. The clonotype comes from a woman aged 50 to 60 who had recovered from COVID-19. The chain recombines TRBV27 with TRBJ1-6; D may be TRBD1 (6 bases). Sequencing was done on a sample of PBMCs or T cells enriched from blood (not recorded which). CDR3 in DNA: TGTGCCAGCAGACAGGGAGGGTATTCACCCCTCCACTTT. This codes for CASRQGGYSPLHF.